These 10 T cell receptor beta chains originate from one sample sequenced in a study of human T cells and chemical hapten exposure. The time point is: pre-sensitization, week 0. The sample's treatment: therapeutic diphenylcyclopropenone sensitization with weekly scalp DPC. Each CDR3 protein gets one entry after TCRdb re-called the RACE reads with MiXCR. The data show approximately 370,000 distinct CDR3 sequences, 5.5% seen once. Sequences were derived from whole blood, sampled in connection with sensitization to the hapten diphenylcyclopropenone (DPC). The receptor source for this set is a young woman with alopecia areata. Some clones in this sample may be carry-over from other donors' samples.

This clonotype was seen many times. The rearrangement links TRBV11-2 to TRBJ2-5; D remains ambiguous. V dropped 1 base and J dropped 1 base, with 25 bases sitting between them. This CDR3 region has 20 residues. Germline CDR1 SGHAT, CDR2 FQNNGV. CDR3 in amino acids: CASSLGLLPTFVGRQETQYF. In DNA, the CDR3 is TGTGCCAGCAGCTTAGGGCTCCTTCCGACATTTGTCGGGCGCCAAGAGACCCAGTACTTC.

This clonotype was counted only a few times. CDR3 sequence reads: CASSQVQDRGSVPLHF. The DNA of the CDR3 is TGTGCCAGCAGCCAAGTCCAAGACAGGGGCTCTGTACCCCTCCACTTT. The V gene is TRBV3-1, the J gene TRBJ1-6, with TRBD1 matching 8 bases. Germline V gives CDR1 LGHDT, CDR2 YNNKEL (reference sequence). The junction had 11 bases not matched to a gene; V was cut back by 1 base and J by 12 bases. The CDR3 has 16 amino acids.

This clonotype was recorded at least ten times. Compared with germline, one end of the junction differs, possibly owing to a read error. The V call is TRBV12-3 or TRBV12-4, the J call TRBJ2-2; perhaps TRBD1 as D (5 bases). The CDR3 is 14 amino acids. The CDR3 coding sequence is TGTGCCAGCAGGTTAGGGGCGAACACCGGGGAGCTGTTTTTT. Translation gives CASRLGANTGELFF.

This clonotype was recorded many times. J is TRBJ2-3 and V is TRBV20-1; no definite D call. The CDR3 totals 17 residues. V gave up 3 bases and J gave up 0 bases, with 19 bases separating them. Germline V lookup: CDR1 DFQATT, CDR2 SNEGSKA (reference sequence). The CDR3 loop reads CSASPPTPIPSTDTQYF. The CDR3 DNA reads as TGCAGTGCTAGTCCCCCTACGCCGATACCTAGCACAGATACGCAGTATTTT.

This chain uses TRBV19 with TRBJ1-5, with no clear D. CDR1 and CDR2 from the germline V gene are LNHDA and SQIVND (reference sequence). The V gene lost 5 bases and the J gene lost 2 bases, with 16 bases spanning the gap. The CDR3 is 16 residues long. CDR3 DNA: TGTGCCAGTAGTCCTTCGGCTCGATACGGCAATCAGCCCCAGCATTTT. Translating it yields CASSPSARYGNQPQHF.

This clonotype showed up many times. The rearrangement links TRBV15 to TRBJ2-1, with TRBD1 identical over 10 bases. CDR1 is LNHNV and CDR2 is YYDKDF in the germline V gene (reference sequence). CDR3 length: 13 residues. The junction had 5 bases not matched to a gene; V was cut back by 8 bases and J by 7 bases. The CDR3 DNA is TGTGCCACCTGGCCGGGACAGGGGAATGAGCAGTTCTTC. Translated: CATWPGQGNEQFF. Full variable domain (outside the CDR3, taken from reference TRBV15 and TRBJ2-1): DAMVIQNPRYQVTQFGKPVTLSCSQTLNHNVMYWYQQKSSQAPKLLFHYYDKDFNNEADTPDNFQSRRPNTSFCFLDIRSPGLGDTAMYLCATWPGQGNEQFFGPGTRLTVL.

The sample holds many counts of this clonotype. The V call is TRBV20-1, the J call TRBJ2-1, with TRBD2 matching 10 bases. Germline CDR1 reads DFQATT; CDR2 reads SNEGSKA (reference sequence). Trimming at V came to 3 bases and at J to 0 bases, leaving 5 bases not matched to a gene. The CDR3 spans 16 residues. The CDR3 DNA reads TGCAGTGCTAGGGGATTAGCGGGGGGCTCCTACAATGAGCAGTTCTTC. Its protein is CSARGLAGGSYNEQFF.

The table lists this clonotype with a few counts. The chain has TRBV20-1 and TRBJ2-3, with 10 positions matching TRBD2. V was clipped by 4 bases and J by 4 bases; unmatched bases: 8. The CDR3 sequence is 15 residues long. Looked up from germline, CDR1 is DFQATT and CDR2 is SNEGSKA (reference sequence). CDR3: CSAKIAGGGPDTQYF. The CDR3 DNA sequence: TGCAGTGCTAAAATAGCGGGGGGCGGTCCAGATACGCAGTATTTT.

At least ten counts were recorded for this clonotype. The chain uses TRBV29-1 and TRBJ1-1, with unresolved D. V was cut by 4 bases and J by 8 bases, with 14 bases left in between. This CDR3 spans 12 amino acids. CDR1 SQVTM and CDR2 ANQGSEA come from the germline V gene. Written as DNA, the CDR3 is TGCAGCGTTGGATTCCCAGAGGGAGAAGCTTTCTTT. It translates to CSVGFPEGEAFF. The entire variable domain, with the rest obtained from reference TRBV29-1 and TRBJ1-1, is as follows: SAVISQKPSRDICQRGTSLTIQCQVDSQVTMMFWYRQQPGQSLTLIATANQGSEATYESGFVIDKFPISRPNLTFSTLTVSNMSPEDSSIYLCSVGFPEGEAFFGQGTRLTVV.

This clonotype was recorded a few times. This chain connects TRBV25-1 to TRBJ1-4; 8 nucleotides align to TRBD1. Germline values: CDR1 MGHDK, CDR2 SYGVNS. This CDR3 comprises 21 residues. Trimming removed 0 bases from V and 3 bases from J; junction bases left unmatched: 18. CDR3: CASSEYILRPGGTVANEKLFF. As DNA, the CDR3 is TGTGCCAGCAGTGAATATATTCTCCGGCCAGGGGGCACGGTTGCTAATGAAAAACTGTTTTTT.